This T cell receptor (beta chain) comes out of a study of CD8 T cells in ankylosing spondylitis. Study-level points and caveats: A number of the motif variants had already been described in reactive arthritis synovial fluid and blood. One TCR beta motif, made up of seven to nine highly homologous variants, appeared characteristic of ankylosing spondylitis blood.

Via MiXCR, TCRdb re-called the 5' RACE reads, giving one row per CDR3 protein. The sample contains about 340,000 distinct CDR3 sequences, 14% to 15% of which appear only once. Germline CDR1 LGHDT, CDR2 YNNKEL (reference sequence). V lost 7 bases to trimming and J lost 5 bases, with 17 bases between them. CDR3 size: 14 residues. On this clonotype itself: Its antigen is not identified.

The sequenced sample was blood, either unsorted or a sorted T cell fraction (not recorded which). This receptor was identified in a male donor with ankylosing spondylitis or in good health (not recorded which). The chain joins TRBV3-1 to TRBJ2-5; TRBD1 might be the D (7 bases). CDR3 in DNA: TGTGCCAGCACCCAGGGGGGAATCGGGGAGACCCAGTACTTC. The encoded protein is CASTQGGIGETQYF.